This note documents a single T cell receptor (beta chain) sequence. Its matching antigen is unknown. CD45RO-negative cells were positively selected for CCR7, leaving out terminally differentiated effector memory CD45RA+ cells. This sample is part of a study of shared clonotypes between healthy human individuals. Findings and caveats of the study: Naive CD4 clonotype sharing across a few donors was 4% to 5.5%.

Only in-frame clones appear in the TCRdb table, and some are missing; sequencing was by immunoSEQ multiplex PCR. The top ten hold more than 1.5% of the sample, which has around 1.9 million clones, 90% to 95% seen once. The germline CDR1 and CDR2 sequences are ENHRY and SYGVKD. The CDR3 runs 15 residues. V was pared by 2 bases and J by 7 bases, with 18 bases between. The chain joins TRBV10-3 to TRBJ2-7; the D call may be TRBD1 or TRBD2 (7 bases each). This sequence was found in a man younger than 35 in good health. Some clones in this sample may be carry-over from other donors' samples. The sample comprised naive CD8+ T cells from PBMCs. CDR3 DNA: TGTGCCATCAGTGAGCGGCAGGGGGGGTCCGCGGAGCAGTACTTC. It codes for CAISERQGGSAEQYF.